One sample yielded the 20 T cell receptor beta chains listed below, sequenced in a study of T cell changes during pregnancy in multiple sclerosis. The assay was immunoSEQ multiplex PCR, and TCRdb's table has in-frame clones only and misses some. Here the sample spans about 75,000 clones, more than 80% being singletons. Material: peripheral blood, obtained in the first trimester of pregnancy. Receptors were obtained from a female donor in good health, enrolled as a control in a pregnancy study.

The V call is TRBV19, the J call TRBJ1-1; no clear D. This CDR3 region has 15 residues. The V end was cut by 3 bases, the J end by 4 bases, with 15 bases between. Germline V gives CDR1 LNHDA, CDR2 SQIVND (reference sequence). In DNA form, the CDR3 reads TGTGCCAGTAGTATTAATCGGTTTGTAGTCACTGAAGCTTTCTTT. Its protein is CASSINRFVVTEAFF.

This chain uses TRBV20-1 with TRBJ2-3; TRBD2 agrees at 7 bases. CDR1 and CDR2 (germline): DFQATT, SNEGSKA (reference sequence). The CDR3 sequence is 11 residues long. The CDR3: CSGEGTDTQYF. The CDR3 DNA sequence: TGCAGCGGGGAGGGGACAGATACGCAGTATTTT.

This rearrangement joins TRBV2 to TRBJ1-1, with D unclear. Trimming stripped 2 bases from V and 0 bases from J, with 10 bases between. This CDR3 has 15 residues. Germline V gene data show CDR1 as SNHLY and CDR2 as FYNNEI. The CDR3 sequence is CASSEFASMNTEAFF. The CDR3 nucleotides read TGTGCCAGCAGTGAATTCGCGAGCATGAACACTGAAGCTTTCTTT.

V is TRBV7-9 and J is TRBJ1-1; TRBD1 aligns across 8 bases. Trimming took 1 base from V and 7 from J; bases not matched to a gene: 2. From germline, CDR1 is SEHNR and CDR2 FQNEAQ (reference sequence). The length of the CDR3 is 13 residues. CDR3 bases: TGTGCCAGCAGCTTAGGTGGACAGGGTGAAGCTTTCTTT. Protein product: CASSLGGQGEAFF.

This clone has more than one count but fewer than ten. V usage is TRBV6-4 and J usage is TRBJ2-3, with a weak D call TRBD2 (6 bases). CDR3 length: 14 residues. Germline values: CDR1 MRHNA, CDR2 SNTAGT. V was cut by 2 bases and J by 0 bases, with 6 bases left in between. The CDR3 region is CASSDGTSTDTQYF. In nucleotides, the CDR3 is TGTGCCAGCAGTGACGGGACTAGCACAGATACGCAGTATTTT.

The gene calls are TRBV2 and TRBJ1-5, with D uncertain. This CDR3 spans 15 amino acids. Trimming stripped 6 bases from V and 4 bases from J, with 16 bases between. The germline CDR1 and CDR2 sequences are SNHLY and FYNNEI. The CDR3 DNA is TGTGCCAGCAGCGAATTACAGCCCGTAAATCAGCCCCAGCATTTT. Translation gives CASSELQPVNQPQHF. The full variable domain, rest sourced from reference TRBV2 and TRBJ1-5, is EPEVTQTPSHQVTQMGQEVILRCVPISNHLYFYWYRQILGQKVEFLVSFYNNEISEKSEIFDDQFSVERPDGSNFTLKIRSTKLEDSAMYFCASSELQPVNQPQHFGDGTRLSIL.

The rearrangement uses TRBV29-1 and TRBJ2-7; D remains ambiguous. CDR1 is SQVTM, CDR2 ANQGSEA, per germline. This CDR3 region has 11 residues. V was pared by 4 bases and J by 5 bases, with 9 bases between. CDR3 in DNA: TGCAGCGTTGGTCCCCGGGACGAGCAGTACTTC. Amino acids: CSVGPRDEQYF.

The V call is TRBV30, the J call TRBJ2-7, with 7 bases aligning to TRBD1. Per germline, CDR1 GTSNPN and CDR2 SVGIG (reference sequence). With V trimmed by 3 bases and J by 2 bases, 4 bases remained unmatched. The length of the CDR3 is 13 residues. In DNA form, the CDR3 reads TGTGCCTGGAGGGGGACAGCAGCCTACGAGCAGTACTTC. Its protein is CAWRGTAAYEQYF.

The gene calls are TRBV7-9 and TRBJ2-1, with TRBD1 identical over 8 bases. This CDR3 contains 15 residues. Germline V lookup: CDR1 SEHNR, CDR2 FQNEAQ (reference sequence). V dropped 1 base and J dropped 9; count of bases not matched to a gene: 8. The CDR3 coding sequence is TGTGCCAGCAGCTTAGTTGGGCAGGGGGCGGCTGAGCAGTTCTTC. It yields the protein CASSLVGQGAAEQFF.

This rearrangement joins TRBV6-1 to TRBJ2-1; tentatively, D is TRBD2 (6 bases). The V and J ends lost 4 bases and 5 bases respectively, with 12 bases between them. This CDR3 region has 14 residues. The germline V gene encodes CDR1 MNHNS and CDR2 SASEGT. The CDR3 DNA reads as TGTGCCAGCAGTGGAAGGGACTTAGACAATGAGCAGTTCTTC. It is translated as CASSGRDLDNEQFF.

The V gene is TRBV28, the J gene TRBJ2-3, with D perhaps TRBD2 (6 bases). Trimming shortened V by 10 bases and J by 8 bases, and 10 bases separated the two germline ends. Germline V gives CDR1 MDHEN, CDR2 SYDVKM. The CDR3 loop spans 10 amino acids. The chain's CDR3 is CATSGLTQYF. The CDR3 coding sequence is TGTGCCACCTCGGGACTTACGCAGTATTTT.

The gene calls are TRBV28 and TRBJ2-7; TRBD2 aligns across 14 bases. Germline V gene data show CDR1 as MDHEN and CDR2 as SYDVKM. V was clipped by 7 bases and J by 8 bases; unmatched bases: 13. There are 16 residues in the CDR3. CDR3 coding DNA: TGTGCCAGCATGGGCCCCGGACTAGCGGGAGGATTGAAGCAGTACTTC. Encoded protein: CASMGPGLAGGLKQYF. Full variable domain (remainder filled in from reference TRBV28 and TRBJ2-7): DVKVTQSSRYLVKRTGEKVFLECVQDMDHENMFWYRQDPGLGLRLIYFSYDVKMKEKGDIPEGYSVSREKKERFSLILESASTNQTSMYLCASMGPGLAGGLKQYFGPGTRLTVT.

This sequence joins TRBV4-1 and TRBJ2-7, with TRBD2 matching over 13 bases. The germline CDR1 and CDR2 sequences are MGHRA and YSYEKL. The length of the CDR3 is 15 residues. The V gene end was trimmed by 4 bases and the J gene end by 7 bases; junction bases not matched to a gene: 7. This CDR3 reads CASSPQGLAGKEQYF. The CDR3 region has the DNA TGCGCCAGCAGCCCCCAGGGACTAGCGGGAAAAGAGCAGTACTTC.

This sequence joins TRBV28 and TRBJ1-2; 8 bases are a match to TRBD1. CDR1 and CDR2 from the germline V gene are MDHEN and SYDVKM. The CDR3 spans 14 residues. V lost 5 bases to trimming and J lost 8 bases; unmatched junction nucleotides: 10. The CDR3 reads CASSPSGQGGGYTF. CDR3 nucleotide sequence: TGTGCCAGCAGTCCCAGCGGACAGGGTGGAGGCTACACCTTC.

The chain recombines TRBV5-1 with TRBJ1-1, with 10 bases aligning to TRBD1. The CDR3 loop spans 17 amino acids. The V and J ends lost 5 bases and 1 base, in that order; junction bases with no gene match: 11. The V gene's germline CDR1 is SGHRS and CDR2 YFSETQ. This CDR3 reads CASSFALGTGANTEAFF. CDR3 sequence (DNA): TGCGCCAGCAGTTTTGCTCTCGGGACAGGGGCGAACACTGAAGCTTTCTTT. Combining the CDR3 with reference TRBV5-1 and TRBJ1-1 gives the whole variable domain KAGVTQTPRYLIKTRGQQVTLSCSPISGHRSVSWYQQTPGQGLQFLFEYFSETQRNKGNFPGRFSGRQFSNSRSEMNVSTLELGDSALYLCASSFALGTGANTEAFFGQGTRLTVV.

V and J are TRBV5-4 and TRBJ2-2; 7 bases fit TRBD1. The length of the CDR3 is 15 residues. Trimming removed 4 bases from V and 2 bases from J; junction bases left unmatched: 5. Germline V gene lookup returns CDR1 SGHNT and CDR2 YYREEE (reference sequence). The CDR3 DNA sequence: TGTGCCAGCAGCCCGGGACAGATTAACACCGGGGAGCTGTTTTTT. Residues: CASSPGQINTGELFF.

The J gene is TRBJ2-7, the V gene TRBV7-9; 10 positions agree with TRBD2. The germline V gene encodes CDR1 SEHNR and CDR2 FQNEAQ (reference sequence). The CDR3 is made up of 13 amino acids. V lost 1 base, J lost 11 bases, and 5 bases stayed unmatched. CDR3 in amino acids: CASSLGLAGEKYF. CDR3 in DNA: TGTGCCAGCAGCTTAGGGCTAGCGGGGGAAAAGTACTTC. Full variable domain (missing parts from reference TRBV7-9 and TRBJ2-7): DTGVSQNPRHKITKRGQNVTFRCDPISEHNRLYWYRQTLGQGPEFLTYFQNEAQLEKSRLLSDRFSAERPKGSFSTLEIQRTEQGDSAMYLCASSLGLAGEKYFGPGTRLTVT.

This chain uses TRBV28 with TRBJ2-2; TRBD2 agrees at 10 bases. V dropped 7 bases and J dropped 1; count of bases not matched to a gene: 6. The CDR3 is 16 residues long. Germline loops: CDR1 MDHEN, CDR2 SYDVKM. The CDR3 loop is CASTTRTSGNTGELFF. CDR3 DNA sequence: TGTGCCAGCACCACTAGGACTAGCGGGAACACCGGGGAGCTGTTTTTT.

V usage is TRBV19 and J usage is TRBJ2-2; TRBD2 matches 9 bases. Germline V CDR1 and CDR2: LNHDA, SQIVND (reference sequence). V shed 5 bases, J shed 3 bases, and the junction held 13 bases outside the gene matches. The CDR3 is 18 residues long. The CDR3 here is CASSWALAGISYTGELFF. The CDR3 DNA follows: TGTGCCAGTAGTTGGGCACTAGCGGGTATCTCTTACACCGGGGAGCTGTTTTTT.

The V gene is TRBV18, the J gene TRBJ1-2; TRBD1 agrees at 8 bases. The CDR3 sequence is 15 residues long. The V and J ends lost 3 bases and 6 bases, in that order; junction bases with no gene match: 9. Per germline, CDR1 KGHSH and CDR2 LQKENI. The CDR3 sequence is CASSPRGQVKNGYTF. DNA for the CDR3: TGTGCCAGCTCACCGCGGGGACAGGTTAAAAATGGCTACACCTTC. Full variable domain (remainder filled in from reference TRBV18 and TRBJ1-2): NAGVMQNPRHLVRRRGQEARLRCSPMKGHSHVYWYRQLPEEGLKFMVYLQKENIIDESGMPKERFSAEFPKEGPSILRIQQVVRGDSAAYFCASSPRGQVKNGYTFGSGTRLTVV.